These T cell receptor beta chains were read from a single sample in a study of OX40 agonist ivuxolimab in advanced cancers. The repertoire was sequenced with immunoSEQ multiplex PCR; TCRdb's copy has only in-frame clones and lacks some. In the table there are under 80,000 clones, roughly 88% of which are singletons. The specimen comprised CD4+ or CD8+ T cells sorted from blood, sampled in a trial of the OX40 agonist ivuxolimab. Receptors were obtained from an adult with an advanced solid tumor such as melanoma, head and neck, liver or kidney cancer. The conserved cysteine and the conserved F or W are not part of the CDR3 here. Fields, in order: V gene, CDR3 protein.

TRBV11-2	ASSFNQGPTET
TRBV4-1	ASSQVSGGNGYT
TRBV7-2	ASSRYYGGRANYEQY
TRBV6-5	ATYESHANTGELF
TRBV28	ASSTTRVSYHEQF
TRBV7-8	ASSLANNPGANVLT
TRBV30	AWGTGGNEQF
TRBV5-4	ASSPVGVTGELF
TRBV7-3	ASSLRGQGETQY
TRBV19	ASTMGDRVHNEQF
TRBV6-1	ASSEGQAREQY
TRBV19	ASSNRGTDTQY
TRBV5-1	ASSRQGHGGYT
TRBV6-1	ASSPGTVGNQPQH
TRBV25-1	ASSDSIQGWSDTQY
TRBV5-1	ASSLEGRNTEAF
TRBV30	AWSARQRMNTEAF
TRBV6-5	ASSYSKGEDYGYT
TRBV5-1	ASSLRAGENQAF
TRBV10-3	AISESTRGDTQY
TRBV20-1	SAGPYNEQF
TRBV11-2	ASSRAGDHSDEQF
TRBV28	ASSLWGQPQH
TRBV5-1	ASSLTPTEGNIQY
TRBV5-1	ASSLDTEREQF
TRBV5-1	ASSYLLGGRILETQY
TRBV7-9	ASSFEGAGEQY
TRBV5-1	ASSKGLAGFSTDTQY